The T cell receptor (beta chain) under discussion was sequenced for a study of esophageal squamous cell carcinoma under preoperative chemotherapy. Study-level results: Paclitaxel-nedaplatin therapy caused immediate, substantial clonotype frequency changes.

The CDR3 totals 15 residues. Per the germline V gene, CDR1 is SGHTA and CDR2 is FQGNSA. Trimming took 11 bases from V and 3 from J, leaving 22 bases between them. In the case of this clonotype: Its antigen is currently unknown.

Time point: after preoperative PTX-NDP chemotherapy. Preoperative chemotherapy with paclitaxel-nedaplatin was given to patients before surgery. One entry per CDR3 protein, called by TCRdb with MiXCR from the PCR reads. The sample records around 30,000 distinct CDR3 sequences, about half being singletons. The chain couples TRBV7-2 to TRBJ2-5, with D maybe TRBD2 (7 bases). This sample was obtained from a patient given preoperative chemotherapy. The clonotype comes from a human donor with esophageal squamous cell carcinoma. The donor label of this sample is uncertain. CDR3: CAAGLGGGAKETQYF. DNA for the CDR3: TGTGCCGCGGGCCTTGGGGGGGGGGCCAAAGAGACCCAGTACTTC.